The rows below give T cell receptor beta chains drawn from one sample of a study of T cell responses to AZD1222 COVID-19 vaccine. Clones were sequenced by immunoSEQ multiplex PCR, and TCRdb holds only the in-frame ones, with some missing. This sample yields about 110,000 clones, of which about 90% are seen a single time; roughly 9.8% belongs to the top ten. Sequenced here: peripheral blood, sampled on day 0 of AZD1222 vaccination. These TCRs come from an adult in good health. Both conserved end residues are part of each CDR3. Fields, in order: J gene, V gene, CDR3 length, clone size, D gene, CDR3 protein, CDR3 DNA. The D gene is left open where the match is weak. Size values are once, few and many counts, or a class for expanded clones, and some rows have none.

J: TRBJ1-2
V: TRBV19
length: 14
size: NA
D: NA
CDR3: CASSRRELTYGYTF
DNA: TGTGCCAGTAGCCGGCGGGAGCTCACCTATGGCTACACCTTC

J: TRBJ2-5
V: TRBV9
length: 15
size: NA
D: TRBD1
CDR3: CASSRQGMVQETQYF
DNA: TGTGCCAGCAGTAGACAGGGGATGGTCCAAGAGACCCAGTACTTC

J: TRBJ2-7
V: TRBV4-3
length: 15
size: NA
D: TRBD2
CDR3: CASSKGTSGPYEQYF
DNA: TGCGCCAGCAGCAAGGGGACTAGCGGGCCGTACGAGCAGTACTTC

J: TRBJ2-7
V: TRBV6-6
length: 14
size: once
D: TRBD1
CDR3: CASGETGTGNEQYF
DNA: TGTGCCAGCGGGGAGACCGGGACAGGCAACGAGCAGTACTTC

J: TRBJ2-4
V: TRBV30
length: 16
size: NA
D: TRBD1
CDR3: CAWSVFTGVYKNIQYF
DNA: TGTGCCTGGAGTGTATTTACAGGGGTATACAAAAACATTCAGTACTTC

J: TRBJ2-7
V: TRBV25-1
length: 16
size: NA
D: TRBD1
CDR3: CASSGLGQGARGEQYF
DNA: TGTGCCAGCAGTGGCCTGGGACAGGGGGCTAGAGGCGAGCAGTACTTC

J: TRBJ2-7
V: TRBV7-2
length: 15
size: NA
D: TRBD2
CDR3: CASSVTSGGSYEQYF
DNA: TGTGCCAGCAGCGTGACTAGCGGGGGCTCCTACGAGCAGTACTTC

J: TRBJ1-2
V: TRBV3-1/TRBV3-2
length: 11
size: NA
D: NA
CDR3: CASSQVSGYTF
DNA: TGTGCCAGCAGCCAAGTGTCTGGCTACACCTTC

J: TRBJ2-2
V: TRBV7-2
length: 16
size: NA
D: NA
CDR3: CASSLNNGLNTGELFF
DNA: TGTGCCAGCAGCTTAAATAACGGGCTGAACACCGGGGAGCTGTTTTTT

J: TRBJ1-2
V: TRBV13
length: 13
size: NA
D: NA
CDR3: CASSLGRRNGYTF
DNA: TGTGCCAGCAGCTTAGGCAGGCGAAATGGCTACACCTTC

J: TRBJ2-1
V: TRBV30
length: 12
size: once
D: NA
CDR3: CAWSEDYNEQFF
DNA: TGTGCCTGGAGTGAGGACTACAATGAGCAGTTCTTC

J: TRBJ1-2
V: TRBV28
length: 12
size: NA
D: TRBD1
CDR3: CASSLGQGNYTF
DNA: TGTGCCAGCAGTCTAGGACAGGGGAACTACACCTTC

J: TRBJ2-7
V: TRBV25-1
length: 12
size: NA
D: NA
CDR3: CASARGSYEQYF
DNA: TGTGCCAGCGCCCGGGGGTCGTACGAGCAGTACTTC